The 25 T cell receptor beta chains below were found in one sample sequenced in a study of blood T cell repertoires in COVID-19. Here immunoSEQ multiplex PCR was the method, and the copy in TCRdb shows in-frame clones only, minus some. The sample includes 350,000 to 400,000 clones, approximately 90% seen only once; the top ten take more than 0.95%. Specimen: PBMCs or T cells enriched from blood (not recorded which). The receptors here all came from a young woman who had recovered from COVID-19.

The V and J genes are TRBV4-1 and TRBJ1-2; 10 nucleotides agree with TRBD1. V dropped 1 base and J dropped 4; count of bases not matched to a gene: 0. CDR3 length: 14 residues. The germline CDR1 and CDR2 sequences are MGHRA and YSYEKL. CDR3 sequence reads: CASSQGTGGYGYTF. Here the CDR3 DNA reads TGCGCCAGCAGCCAAGGGACAGGGGGCTATGGCTACACCTTC.

The rearrangement links TRBV10-3 to TRBJ1-5; D call uncertain. Germline CDR1 is ENHRY and CDR2 is SYGVKD. Trimming removed 1 base from V and 3 bases from J, with 10 bases in between. The CDR3 spans 15 residues. The DNA for the CDR3 is TGTGCCATCAGTGAGTTTCGGGGAGCCAATCAGCCCCAGCATTTT. Encoded protein: CAISEFRGANQPQHF.

The rearrangement links TRBV28 to TRBJ2-5; D gene unclear. From germline, CDR1 is MDHEN and CDR2 SYDVKM. The CDR3 runs 12 residues. The germline V and J ends were trimmed by 6 bases and 2 bases, with 7 bases remaining between them. For the CDR3, the DNA is TGTGCCAGCAGGTACAGACAAGAGACCCAGTACTTC. Translating it yields CASRYRQETQYF.

The genes are TRBV30 and TRBJ2-2, with 10 bases matching TRBD1. The length of the CDR3 is 15 residues. CDR1 is GTSNPN, CDR2 SVGIG, per germline (reference sequence). After removal of 3 bases from V and 5 bases from J, the junction contained 6 bases not matched to a gene. The CDR3 nucleotides are TGTGCCTGGAGACCGCCGGACAGGGGGACCGGGGAGCTGTTTTTT. Translation: CAWRPPDRGTGELFF. Together with reference TRBV30 and TRBJ2-2, the CDR3 gives the full variable domain: SQTIHQWPATLVQPVGSPLSLECTVEGTSNPNLYWYRQAAGRGLQLLFYSVGIGQISSEVPQNLSASRPQDRQFILSSKKLLLSDSGFYLCAWRPPDRGTGELFFGEGSRLTVL.

The chain recombines TRBV27 with TRBJ2-5; TRBD1 aligns across 8 bases. Germline V gene data show CDR1 as MNHEY and CDR2 as SMNVEV (reference sequence). Trimming at V came to 6 bases and at J to 2 bases, leaving 8 bases not matched to a gene. The CDR3 runs to 15 residues. The CDR3 is CASSRLRDRQETQYF. DNA for the CDR3: TGTGCCAGCAGCCGACTCAGGGACAGGCAAGAGACCCAGTACTTC.

The chain carries TRBV9 and TRBJ2-2; possible D gene TRBD2, 5 bases. V lost 0 bases to trimming and J lost 7 bases, with 16 bases between them. This CDR3 has 16 residues. Germline V lookup: CDR1 SGDLS, CDR2 YYNGEE. The CDR3 reads CASSVDFRGRLGELFF. The CDR3 DNA sequence: TGTGCCAGCAGCGTAGATTTTCGGGGAAGGCTCGGGGAGCTGTTTTTT.

The gene calls are TRBV29-1 and TRBJ2-2, with TRBD2 matching 7 bases. The CDR3 loop spans 13 amino acids. J lost 3 bases, V lost 7 bases, and 5 bases had no gene match. In germline, CDR1 is SQVTM, CDR2 ANQGSEA. CDR3 residues: CSGLAADTGELFF. CDR3 DNA sequence: TGCAGCGGGCTAGCGGCAGACACCGGGGAGCTGTTTTTT.

A single count supports this clone. The CDR3 reads CASSPLRQGTEAFF. The CDR3 DNA reads as TGTGCCAGCTCACCACTCCGACAGGGGACTGAAGCTTTCTTT. The chain couples TRBV18 to TRBJ1-1; 8 bases map to TRBD1. Germline assignment: CDR1 KGHSH and CDR2 LQKENI. Unmatched junction bases numbered 3, after V lost 1 base and J lost 5 bases. The CDR3 contains 14 residues. Filled out from reference TRBV18 and TRBJ1-1, the complete variable domain reads NAGVMQNPRHLVRRRGQEARLRCSPMKGHSHVYWYRQLPEEGLKFMVYLQKENIIDESGMPKERFSAEFPKEGPSILRIQQVVRGDSAAYFCASSPLRQGTEAFFGQGTRLTVV.

This clone was seen just once. CDR3 nucleotide sequence: TGTGCCAGCAGCCTGCGGACAGCCGAAGCTTTCTTT. Translated, it gives CASSLRTAEAFF. This sequence joins TRBV5-4 and TRBJ1-1; D perhaps matches TRBD1 (6 bases). Germline V gene lookup returns CDR1 SGHNT and CDR2 YYREEE (reference sequence). This CDR3 has 12 residues. Trimming stripped 4 bases from V and 8 bases from J, with 12 bases between.

The V gene is TRBV5-4, the J gene TRBJ1-1; TRBD1 might be the D (5 bases). Germline V lookup: CDR1 SGHNT, CDR2 YYREEE (reference sequence). The CDR3 extends over 15 amino acids. Trimming took 1 base from V and 1 from J, leaving 11 bases between them. Here the CDR3 DNA reads TGTGCCAGCAGCTTGTTGCGGGGCTCGAACACTGAAGCTTTCTTT. Residues: CASSLLRGSNTEAFF.

The chain uses TRBV20-1 and TRBJ2-1; 10 nucleotides agree with TRBD2. The CDR3 has 17 residues. After removal of 3 bases from V and 0 bases from J, the junction contained 8 bases not matched to a gene. CDR1 DFQATT and CDR2 SNEGSKA come from the germline V gene (reference sequence). CDR3 coding DNA: TGCAGTGCTAGTGCTAGCGGGGGCCCCGTCTCCTACAATGAGCAGTTCTTC. The encoded protein is CSASASGGPVSYNEQFF.

This chain links TRBV3-1 (or the pseudogene TRBV3-2) with TRBJ2-7, with 7 bases that match TRBD2. V was pared by 4 bases and J by 5 bases, with 11 bases of the junction left unmatched. CDR3 length: 15 amino acids. Germline CDR1 and CDR2: LGHDT and YNNKEL (reference sequence). The CDR3 reads CASSPQGREQDEQYF. The CDR3 nucleotides are TGTGCCAGCAGCCCCCAAGGGAGGGAACAGGACGAGCAGTACTTC.

This chain connects TRBV6-1 to TRBJ2-7; D gene uncertain. With 0 bases removed from V and 11 bases from J, the gap between germline ends came to 14 bases. This CDR3 has 13 amino acids. Looked up from germline, CDR1 is MNHNS and CDR2 is SASEGT. This chain's CDR3 is CASSEAPRNREYF. The CDR3 DNA is TGTGCCAGCAGTGAAGCTCCGCGCAACCGTGAGTACTTC.

V is TRBV18 and J is TRBJ1-1, with D maybe TRBD1 (6 bases). The germline CDR1 and CDR2 sequences are KGHSH and LQKENI. V was shortened by 4 bases and J by 0 bases, with 12 bases between the two germline ends. CDR3 length: 15 residues. CDR3 sequence: CASSLFDRMNTEAFF. The CDR3 region has the DNA TGTGCCAGCTCACTATTCGACAGGATGAACACTGAAGCTTTCTTT.

Turning to this clone: This specimen includes other DNA sequences encoding the same CDR3. The chain recombines TRBV2 with TRBJ1-2; 8 bases align to TRBD1. Trimming took 4 bases from V and 4 from J; bases not matched to a gene: 2. CDR1 is SNHLY, CDR2 FYNNEI, per germline. The CDR3 covers 13 residues. The CDR3 coding sequence is TGTGCCAGCAGTGGCGACAGGGGCTATGGCTACACCTTC. Amino acid sequence: CASSGDRGYGYTF.

The chain employs TRBV2 and TRBJ2-1; the D gene is possibly TRBD2 (7 bases). Trimming removed 3 bases at V and 6 bases at J, with 12 bases between. The CDR3 sequence is 14 residues long. Germline V gives CDR1 SNHLY, CDR2 FYNNEI. The CDR3: CASSDRGASNEQFF. The CDR3 DNA sequence: TGTGCCAGCAGTGATCGGGGGGCTAGCAATGAGCAGTTCTTC.

This chain joins TRBV2 and TRBJ2-7; D possibly corresponds to TRBD1 (6 bases). V lost 10 bases, J lost 2 bases, and 15 bases lay in between. Germline V gene lookup returns CDR1 SNHLY and CDR2 FYNNEI. This CDR3 comprises 13 residues. CDR3 sequence: CATNRELTYEQYF. In nucleotides, the CDR3 is TGTGCCACTAACAGGGAACTTACCTACGAGCAGTACTTC. Combining the CDR3 with reference TRBV2 and TRBJ2-7 gives the whole variable domain EPEVTQTPSHQVTQMGQEVILRCVPISNHLYFYWYRQILGQKVEFLVSFYNNEISEKSEIFDDQFSVERPDGSNFTLKIRSTKLEDSAMYFCATNRELTYEQYFGPGTRLTVT.

This clone was counted once. This chain links TRBV14 with TRBJ1-3; no clear D gene. Germline CDR1 reads SGHDN; CDR2 reads FVKESK. The CDR3 has 16 amino acids. V shed 0 bases and J shed 5 bases, with 14 bases lying between them. In DNA, the CDR3 is TGTGCCAGCAGCCAAGAGCGTCCGGGGTCAAGAAACACCATATATTTT. Protein sequence: CASSQERPGSRNTIYF.

The chain carries TRBV5-6 and TRBJ1-1; TRBD1 matches 7 bases. The V gene end was trimmed by 3 bases and the J gene end by 1 base; junction bases not matched to a gene: 3. CDR3 length: 14 residues. CDR1 and CDR2 from the germline V gene are SGHDT and YYEEEE. CDR3 in amino acids: CASSWDRSNTEAFF. CDR3 DNA sequence: TGTGCCAGCAGCTGGGACAGATCGAACACTGAAGCTTTCTTT.

The J gene is TRBJ2-3, the V gene TRBV6-4; D is possibly TRBD1 (6 bases). The V gene lost 2 bases and the J gene lost 2 bases, with 8 bases spanning the gap. This CDR3 region has 14 residues. Germline CDR1 MRHNA, CDR2 SNTAGT. The DNA of the CDR3 is TGTGCCAGCAGTGACGGGGGCTCCACAGATACGCAGTATTTT. Amino acid sequence: CASSDGGSTDTQYF.

This clone occurred once. The junction differs from germline at one of its ends, possibly a read error. The V gene is TRBV11-2, the J gene TRBJ2-2; 8 positions agree with TRBD2. The CDR3 covers 16 residues. Germline V gene sequence: CDR1 SGHAT, CDR2 FQNNGV. CDR3 sequence reads: CASSVEAGANTGELFF. Written as DNA, the CDR3 is TGTGCCAGCAGCGTAGAAGCGGGGGCGAACACCGGGGAGCTGTTTTTT.

The chain recombines TRBV7-2 with TRBJ1-4, with unresolved D. Germline V gene lookup returns CDR1 SGHTA and CDR2 FQGNSA. The V end lost 2 bases, the J end lost 2 bases, and 12 bases lay between the germline ends. The CDR3 has 16 residues. CDR3 DNA sequence: TGTGCCAGCAGCTTATACTCGACACGGACTAATGAAAAACTGTTTTTT. Amino acid sequence: CASSLYSTRTNEKLFF.

This clone appeared a few times. The chain couples TRBV30 to TRBJ1-2; D ambiguous. Germline-derived CDR1 and CDR2 are GTSNPN and SVGIG (reference sequence). The CDR3 consists of 14 residues. V was pared by 3 bases and J by 7 bases, with 18 bases between. The CDR3 region has the DNA TGTGCCTGGAGCGGGGAGGCCCGGGTGGCTGGCTACACCTTC. This translates into CAWSGEARVAGYTF.

This chain uses TRBV30 with TRBJ1-2; D possibly corresponds to TRBD1 (5 bases). The CDR3 runs 12 residues. CDR1 and CDR2 (germline): GTSNPN, SVGIG (reference sequence). With 1 base removed from V and 4 bases from J, the gap between germline ends came to 7 bases. In DNA form, the CDR3 reads TGTGCCTGGAGTGGGGGCGGCTATGGCTACACCTTC. It translates to CAWSGGGYGYTF.

The V call is TRBV7-9, the J call TRBJ2-6, with D perhaps matching TRBD2 (6 bases). With 8 bases removed from V and 8 bases from J, the gap between germline ends came to 13 bases. The CDR3 is 13 residues long. Germline-derived CDR1 and CDR2 are SEHNR and FQNEAQ (reference sequence). CDR3 sequence: CASSGEWTNVLTF. The CDR3 coding sequence is TGTGCCAGCTCGGGGGAGTGGACCAACGTCCTGACTTTC.